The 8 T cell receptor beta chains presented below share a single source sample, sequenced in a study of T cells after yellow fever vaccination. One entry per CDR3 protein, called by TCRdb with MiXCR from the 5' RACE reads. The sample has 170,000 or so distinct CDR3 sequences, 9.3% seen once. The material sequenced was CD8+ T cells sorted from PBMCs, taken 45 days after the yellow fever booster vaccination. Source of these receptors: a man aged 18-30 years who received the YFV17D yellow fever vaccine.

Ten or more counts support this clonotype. CDR3 nucleotides: TGTGCCAGCAGTGACGCGGGTACCACTGAAGCTTTCTTT. This gives the protein CASSDAGTTEAFF. V and J are TRBV6-4 and TRBJ1-1; D gene ambiguous. Trimming stripped 2 bases from V and 4 bases from J, with 8 bases between. The length of the CDR3 is 13 residues. The germline gives CDR1 MRHNA, CDR2 SNTAGT.

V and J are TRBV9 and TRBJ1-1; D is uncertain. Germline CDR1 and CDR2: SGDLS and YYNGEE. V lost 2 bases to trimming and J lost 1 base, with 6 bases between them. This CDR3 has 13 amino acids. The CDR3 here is CASSVNGNTEAFF. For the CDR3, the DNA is TGTGCCAGCAGCGTCAACGGGAACACTGAAGCTTTCTTT.

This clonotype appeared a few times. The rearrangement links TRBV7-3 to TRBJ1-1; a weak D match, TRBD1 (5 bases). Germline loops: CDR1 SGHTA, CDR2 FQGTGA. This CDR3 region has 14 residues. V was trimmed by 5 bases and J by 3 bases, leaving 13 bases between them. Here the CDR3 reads CASSVGVEDTEAFF. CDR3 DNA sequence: TGTGCCAGCAGCGTGGGGGTGGAGGACACTGAAGCTTTCTTT.

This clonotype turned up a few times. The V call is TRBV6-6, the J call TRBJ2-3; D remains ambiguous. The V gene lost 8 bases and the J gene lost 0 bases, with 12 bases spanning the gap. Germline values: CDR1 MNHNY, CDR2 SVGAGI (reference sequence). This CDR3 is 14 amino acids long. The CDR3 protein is CASLSVVSTDTQYF. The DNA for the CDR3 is TGTGCCAGCCTCTCGGTGGTTAGCACAGATACGCAGTATTTT.

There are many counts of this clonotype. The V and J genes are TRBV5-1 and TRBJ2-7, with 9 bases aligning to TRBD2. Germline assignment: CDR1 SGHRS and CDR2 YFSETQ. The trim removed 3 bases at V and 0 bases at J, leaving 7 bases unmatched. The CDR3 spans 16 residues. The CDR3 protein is CASSWGSGGSSYEQYF. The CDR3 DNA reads TGCGCCAGCAGCTGGGGGAGCGGGGGGAGCTCCTACGAGCAGTACTTC.

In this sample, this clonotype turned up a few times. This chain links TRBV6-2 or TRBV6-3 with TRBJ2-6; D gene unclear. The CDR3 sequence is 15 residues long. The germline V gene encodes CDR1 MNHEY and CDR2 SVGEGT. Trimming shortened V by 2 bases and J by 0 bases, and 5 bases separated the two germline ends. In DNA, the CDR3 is TGTGCCAGCAGTTACGACTCCTCTGGGGCCAACGTCCTGACTTTC. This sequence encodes CASSYDSSGANVLTF.

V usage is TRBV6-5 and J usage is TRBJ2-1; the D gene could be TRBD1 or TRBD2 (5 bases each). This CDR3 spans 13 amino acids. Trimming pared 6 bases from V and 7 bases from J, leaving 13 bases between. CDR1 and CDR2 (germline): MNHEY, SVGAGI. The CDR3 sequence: CASSSGSGNEQFF. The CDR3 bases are TGTGCCAGCAGCTCAGGGTCGGGGAATGAGCAGTTCTTC.

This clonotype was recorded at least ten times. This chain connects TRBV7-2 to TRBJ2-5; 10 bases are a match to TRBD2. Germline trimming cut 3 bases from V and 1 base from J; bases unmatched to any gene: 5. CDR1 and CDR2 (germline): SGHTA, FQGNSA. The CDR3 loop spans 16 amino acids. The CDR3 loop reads CASSFRTSGLQETQYF. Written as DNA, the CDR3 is TGTGCCAGCAGCTTCAGGACTAGCGGCCTCCAAGAGACCCAGTACTTC.